This entry describes one T cell receptor beta chain. This record comes from a study of blood T cell repertoires in COVID-19. Study-wide context: COVID-19 samples, acute and convalescent, were from the United States, Italy and Spain.

The authors' processing: How many nucleated cells were present was estimated from reference gene primer amplification. The method was immunoSEQ multiplex PCR; TCRdb's version includes in-frame clones alone and lacks a portion of them. Clone size and V and J calls were adopted from that table, with D and trimming inferred from the DNA. The sample lists about 140,000 clones, 85% occurring once. The CDR3 consists of 15 residues. Trimming took off 0 bases at V and 11 bases at J, with 18 bases between the two ends. Germline V CDR1 and CDR2: MGHRA, YSYEKL. This clonotype originated in a man aged 50 or older with acute or convalescent COVID-19. This chain links TRBV4-1 with TRBJ2-3; D is perhaps TRBD2 (6 bases). Sequencing was performed on peripheral blood. In nucleotides, the CDR3 is TGCGCCAGCAGCCAAGATGTTGCGGAGGGCCGAGTGCAGTATTTT. This sequence encodes CASSQDVAEGRVQYF.